This T cell receptor beta chain appears in the sequencing data of a study of radiation and T cells in renal cell carcinoma (TCRdb year 2020). Regarding the research as a whole: A total of around 53 samples underwent TCR beta sequencing, made up of roughly 26 tumors and about 27 peripheral blood samples. In the 40 to 55 samples combined, roughly 4.4 million unique CDR3 nucleotide sequences were found, encoding 2 million to 3 million unique CDR3 amino acid sequences.

In the paper's terms, the time point label means: tumor resected at nephrectomy. What the treatment or condition label conveys for this sample: 15 Gy SBRT to primary tumor, nephrectomy 4 weeks later. The samples were drawn from a clinical trial, where primary renal cell carcinomas were treated with 15 Gy of stereotactic body radiation therapy and then removed by nephrectomy 4 weeks afterward. Every patient had renal cell carcinoma of clear cell pathology. The tumors were dissociated mechanically, digested with collagenase/hyaluronidase at 37 degrees C, processed in gentleMACS C tubes, and kept in liquid nitrogen. The QIAamp DNA Blood Mini Kit (Qiagen) was used to prepare genomic DNA for TCR sequencing. The analyses included just those samples that passed every quality control check. As regards this clone: Its antigen target is currently unknown. No much larger clone exists at a distance of one base, and base qualities are not known.

The immunoSEQ kit was used, according to the manufacturer's recommendations, to generate TCR beta libraries from genomic DNA. To prepare libraries, a first multiplex PCR with proprietary primers was run, followed by a second PCR that added unique barcodes, and a bead cleanup was done after each round. Each sample batch included a kit-provided positive control reaction and a negative control reaction. The final libraries were assessed on an Agilent 4200 TapeStation D1000 ScreenTape, pooled by volume, and quantified by qPCR. An Illumina NextSeq500 fitted with a MidOutput 150-cycle cartridge performed the sequencing, running 156 Read1 cycles and 15 Index1 cycles with the kit's custom primers. The pooled library was loaded at about 0.96 pM, and about 20% PhiX control was spiked in. The original pipeline was this. The vendor-processed data were analyzed in R, and a clonotype was defined as all T cells that share the same CDR3 nucleotide sequence. For clone abundance analyses, frequencies were normalized to the 10,000 most abundant clones per sample. Public T cell clones, averaging fewer than five per sample, were removed before analysis. Dominant motifs were analyzed with ImmunoMap using the PAM10 matrix, a gap penalty of 30, and a homology threshold of 0.3, and motifs with a cumulative frequency of at least 0.01 were considered dominant. Tumor-enriched clonotypes and baseline blood-enriched clonotypes were defined as those with an abundance difference of at least 32-fold between compartments. Similarity between tumor and blood repertoires was quantified using the Baroni-Urbani and Buser coefficient, and groups were compared with two-tailed Wilcoxon tests in R. The source is immuneACCESS, and TCRdb retained only in-frame sequences with V and J called. Part of the clones is not carried over; for the studies checked, unresolved V genes explain less than half of this, and the remainder is unexplained. V and J calls and clone size are those listed in that table; D and trimming were worked out from the DNA. This sample comprises 14,000 or so clones, over 60% of them detected only once. Around 29% of the sample lies in the top ten.

Overall study outcomes, separate from this receptor: Compared with control tumors, irradiated tumors had a greater number of dominant CDR3 motifs, and these motifs made up a bigger portion of the repertoire. No pretreatment tumor biopsies were available, so the baseline intratumoral presence of clonotypes could not be determined. Compared with controls, irradiated tumors had higher TCR clonality, as the top 100 clonotypes made up an average of about 50% of the repertoire, versus around 45% in nephrectomy-only tumors. Because the trial had a single-armed design, the trial could not examine how radiation dose or scheduling affected the TCR repertoire. Intratumoral heterogeneity went uncaptured because the only tumor material available was small regions of approximately 0.9 g. In blood, the top tumor clonotypes increased between baseline and 2 weeks post-radiation and then shrank by 4 weeks, which suggests that tumor-resident clones expanded only transiently.

The CDR3, from cysteine to phenylalanine, totals 15 residues. The retained sequence is limited to the CDR3, 45 bases, with the frame set at the first base. Looking up the germline V gene yields CDR1 SGHVS and CDR2 FNYEAQ. V was cut back by 6 bases and J by 5 bases, leaving a gap of 17 bases between them. This TCR derives from a woman aged 70-85 years with renal cell carcinoma. Specimen: tumor tissue, collected from a patient whose treatment included radiotherapy and nephrectomy. The chain links TRBV7-6 with TRBJ1-5; the D gene is perhaps TRBD1, on 5 matching bases. The CDR3 protein sequence reads: CASSPGASLDQPQHF. The DNA sequence follows: TGTGCCAGCAGTCCCGGGGCCTCCCTTGATCAGCCCCAGCATTTT.